What follows describes a single TCR beta chain. Its antigen remains unidentified. This sample is drawn from a study of cytomegalovirus exposure and HLA in healthy donors. The study, taken as a whole, reports: Highly shared sequence variants in one cluster were likely a sequencing artifact. V- and J-gene trimming of TCR beta was linked (in a later analysis) to a missense DCLRE1C variant. Because they were indistinguishable, some V segments, including TRBV6-2 and TRBV6-3, were excluded.

It was with 60 Vbeta and 13 Jbeta primers that the PCR ran. Method: immunoSEQ multiplex PCR; TCRdb's copy keeps in-frame clones and lacks some. The sample shows roughly 120,000 clones, about 10% of them seen only once. CDR3 size: 15 residues. The germline CDR1 and CDR2 sequences are SGHRS and YFSETQ. V lost 1 base and J 2 bases, leaving 9 bases between the germline ends. This chain joins TRBV5-1 and TRBJ2-2, with D possibly TRBD1 on 6 matching bases. The sequenced sample was PBMCs. This receptor was obtained from a man aged 30 to 45 in good health and CMV-seronegative. The CDR3 loop reads CASSLRDTNTGELFF. In DNA, the CDR3 is TGCGCCAGCAGCTTGAGGGACACCAACACCGGGGAGCTGTTTTTT.